These T cell receptor beta chains were read from a single sample in a study of CD8+ T cells in alopecia areata. Measured with immunoSEQ multiplex PCR; TCRdb has only the in-frame clones, and not every one. The sample contains around 13,000 clones, 68% of which appear only once. Sequencing was performed on skin, taken at week 4, from a patient treated with tofacitinib. The source is a human donor with alopecia areata. The CDR3 runs from the conserved cysteine through the conserved F or W. The order of the fields is CDR3 protein, CDR3 DNA, V gene, clone size, J gene, D gene. The D gene is left open where the match is weak. The size field is filled for only some rows; it gives once, few, many or a size class.

CDR3aa: CASSQGLRNTEAFF
CDR3nt: TGTGCCAGCAGCCAAGGGCTCCGTAACACTGAAGCTTTCTTT
v_gene: TRBV14
abundance: few
j_gene: TRBJ1-1
d_gene: NA

CDR3aa: CASSVDNRGADTQYF
CDR3nt: TGTGCCAGCAGCGTAGATAACAGGGGGGCAGATACGCAGTATTTT
v_gene: TRBV9
abundance: NA
j_gene: TRBJ2-3
d_gene: TRBD1

CDR3aa: CASSEGGQGNIQYF
CDR3nt: TGTGCCAGCAGTGAAGGGGGACAGGGTAACATTCAGTACTTC
v_gene: TRBV6-5
abundance: once
j_gene: TRBJ2-4
d_gene: TRBD1

CDR3aa: CASSYDRAPGNTIYF
CDR3nt: TGTGCCAGCAGTTACGACAGAGCCCCTGGAAACACCATATATTTT
v_gene: TRBV6-6
abundance: NA
j_gene: TRBJ1-3
d_gene: NA

CDR3aa: CASSTGVPYGEQFF
CDR3nt: TGTGCCAGCAGTACGGGGGTCCCTTATGGTGAGCAGTTCTTC
v_gene: TRBV7-3
abundance: NA
j_gene: TRBJ2-1
d_gene: NA

CDR3aa: CSAPDAYEQYF
CDR3nt: TGCAGTGCCCCTGACGCCTACGAGCAGTACTTC
v_gene: TRBV20-1
abundance: few
j_gene: TRBJ2-7
d_gene: NA

CDR3aa: CASRDGNTEAFF
CDR3nt: TGTGCCAGTCGGGATGGGAACACTGAAGCTTTCTTT
v_gene: TRBV19
abundance: NA
j_gene: TRBJ1-1
d_gene: NA

CDR3aa: CASSQGGLAGSYEQYF
CDR3nt: TGCGCCAGCAGCCAAGGGGGGCTCGCAGGTTCCTACGAGCAGTACTTC
v_gene: TRBV4-3
abundance: NA
j_gene: TRBJ2-7
d_gene: NA

CDR3aa: CASSGTAYEQYF
CDR3nt: TGTGCCAGCAGTGGGACAGCCTACGAGCAGTACTTC
v_gene: TRBV6-6
abundance: NA
j_gene: TRBJ2-7
d_gene: TRBD1

CDR3aa: CASSRGGTGGTDTQYF
CDR3nt: TGCGCCAGCAGCCGTGGGGGGACAGGAGGGACAGATACGCAGTATTTT
v_gene: TRBV10-1
abundance: NA
j_gene: TRBJ2-3
d_gene: TRBD1

CDR3aa: CASSSGQGSYQETQYF
CDR3nt: TGTGCCAGCAGTTCCGGACAGGGGTCGTACCAAGAGACCCAGTACTTC
v_gene: TRBV27
abundance: NA
j_gene: TRBJ2-5
d_gene: TRBD1

CDR3aa: CASSPYSTEAFF
CDR3nt: TGTGCCAGCAGCCCCTACAGCACTGAAGCTTTCTTT
v_gene: TRBV27
abundance: NA
j_gene: TRBJ1-1
d_gene: NA